The next 28 T cell receptor beta chains were all read from a single sample in a study of cytomegalovirus exposure and HLA in healthy donors. PCR amplification relied on 60 Vbeta primers (plus 13 Jbeta primers). Data came from immunoSEQ multiplex PCR; TCRdb stores just in-frame clones and leaves some out. The sample has around 130,000 clones; about 80% are singletons. The sample taken for sequencing was PBMCs. Receptors originate from a woman aged 40 to 50 in good health and CMV-seronegative.

The gene calls are TRBV6-5 and TRBJ2-7; D might be TRBD2 (6 bases). The CDR3 consists of 14 residues. Trimming left V 5 bases short and J 2 bases short, with 13 bases between. Germline V CDR1 and CDR2: MNHEY, SVGAGI. For the CDR3, the DNA is TGTGCCAGCAGTCGACTAGACTATCCCTACGAGCAGTACTTC. Its translation is CASSRLDYPYEQYF.

The gene calls are TRBV9 and TRBJ2-2; TRBD2 matches at 10 bases. Per germline, CDR1 SGDLS and CDR2 YYNGEE. This CDR3 spans 16 amino acids. Trimming removed 0 bases from V and 4 bases from J; junction bases left unmatched: 3. The CDR3 nucleotides are TGTGCCAGCAGCGTAGCTCCTAGCGGGGGCACCGGGGAGCTGTTTTTT. Its protein product is CASSVAPSGGTGELFF.

J is TRBJ2-3 and V is TRBV29-1; the match to TRBD2 covers 15 bases. Germline CDR1 SQVTM, CDR2 ANQGSEA. The CDR3 is 15 amino acids. Losses at the gene ends were 2 bases for V and 5 bases for J; bases not matched to a gene: 2. In DNA form, the CDR3 reads TGCAGCGTTGAAAGGACTAGCGGGGGGGGAGATACGCAGTATTTT. Translated: CSVERTSGGGDTQYF.

This clone was detected once. The genes are TRBV27 and TRBJ2-1; TRBD1 is a possible D gene (5 bases). The germline CDR1 and CDR2 sequences are MNHEY and SMNVEV (reference sequence). CDR3 size: 17 residues. The V end was cut by 1 base, the J end by 6 bases, with 19 bases between. CDR3: CASSLLFDRRFRNEQFF. The CDR3 nucleotides read TGTGCCAGCAGTTTATTATTCGACAGACGCTTCCGCAATGAGCAGTTCTTC.

The chain has TRBV5-4 and TRBJ2-7, with a tentative D call TRBD1 (5 bases). This CDR3 has 14 residues. Germline values: CDR1 SGHNT, CDR2 YYREEE (reference sequence). V lost 2 bases and J lost 3, with 12 bases in between. The CDR3 protein is CASSLWLDSYEQYF. The CDR3, as DNA: TGTGCCAGCAGCTTATGGCTCGACAGCTACGAGCAGTACTTC.

V gene TRBV29-1 combines with J gene TRBJ2-2, with a possible D match to TRBD1 (6 bases). This CDR3 has 15 amino acids. Trimming pared 7 bases from V and 0 bases from J, leaving 15 bases between. CDR1 is SQVTM, CDR2 ANQGSEA, per germline. The CDR3 region has the DNA TGCAGCGCCGTGGGTCGGACAGCGAACACCGGGGAGCTGTTTTTT. Translation gives CSAVGRTANTGELFF.

V gene TRBV25-1 combines with J gene TRBJ1-1; D ambiguous. The CDR3 runs to 13 residues. V lost 5 bases and J 3 bases, leaving 10 bases between the germline ends. Germline values: CDR1 MGHDK, CDR2 SYGVNS. The CDR3 region has the DNA TGTGCCAGCAGTTCCCCCGGTCACACTGAAGCTTTCTTT. Translated, it gives CASSSPGHTEAFF.

The chain employs TRBV10-3 and TRBJ2-7; D is unclear. The V and J ends lost 1 base and 2 bases respectively, with 18 bases between them. Germline lookup yields CDR1 ENHRY and CDR2 SYGVKD. The CDR3 loop spans 17 amino acids. The CDR3 spells CAISEFPLTRRAYEQYF. The CDR3, as DNA: TGTGCCATCAGTGAGTTTCCATTGACCCGCCGGGCCTACGAGCAGTACTTC.

The rearrangement uses TRBV27 and TRBJ1-1; D is uncertain. CDR3 length equals 14 residues. In germline, CDR1 is MNHEY, CDR2 SMNVEV (reference sequence). V was trimmed by 6 bases and J by 0 bases, leaving 11 bases between them. The CDR3 region is CASSPGWVNTEAFF. CDR3 sequence (DNA): TGTGCCAGCAGCCCGGGGTGGGTGAACACTGAAGCTTTCTTT.

The chain has TRBV9 and TRBJ1-1; D remains ambiguous. Germline loops: CDR1 SGDLS, CDR2 YYNGEE. Deletions cut 0 bases from V and 1 base from J, with 13 bases between. This CDR3 spans 16 amino acids. CDR3 nucleotides: TGTGCCAGCAGCGTAGTTTCCAACCGGGGGAACACTGAAGCTTTCTTT. Translation: CASSVVSNRGNTEAFF.

This clone was picked up one time. The chain carries TRBV4-1 and TRBJ1-5; D unresolved. The length of the CDR3 is 12 residues. V was cut by 0 bases and J by 11 bases, with 8 bases left in between. Germline lookup yields CDR1 MGHRA and CDR2 YSYEKL. Here the CDR3 reads CASSQDFRSQHF. The CDR3 DNA follows: TGCGCCAGCAGCCAAGATTTCAGGTCCCAGCATTTT.

The genes are TRBV4-1 and TRBJ2-2; 9 nucleotides agree with TRBD1. CDR1 and CDR2 from the germline V gene are MGHRA and YSYEKL. The CDR3 spans 15 residues. Losses at the gene ends were 4 bases for V and 5 bases for J; bases not matched to a gene: 5. Here the CDR3 reads CASSLRTGETGELFF. The CDR3 coding sequence is TGCGCCAGCAGCCTACGGACAGGGGAAACCGGGGAGCTGTTTTTT.

The chain employs TRBV7-6 and TRBJ2-7; 7 nucleotides match TRBD2. CDR1 is SGHVS, CDR2 FNYEAQ, per germline. The CDR3 sequence is 13 residues long. J gave up 4 bases and V 8 bases, and 8 bases lay outside the gene matches. The chain's CDR3 is CASSRGDGYEQYF. The CDR3 coding sequence is TGTGCCAGCTCACGGGGGGACGGGTACGAGCAGTACTTC.

In regard to this clone: An end of the junction does not agree with germline; a read error may underlie this. The genes are TRBV7-9 and TRBJ1-2, with no clear D. Germline CDR1 and CDR2: SEHNR and FQNEAQ (reference sequence). The CDR3 has 12 amino acids. The CDR3 nucleotides are TGTTCCAGCAGCTTAGAAGCCTATGGCTACACCTTC. Its protein product is CSSSLEAYGYTF.

This clone was seen a few times. V usage is TRBV4-3 and J usage is TRBJ1-6; D gene uncertain. The germline gives CDR1 LGHNA, CDR2 YSLEER. The germline V and J ends were trimmed by 1 base and 6 bases, with 10 bases remaining between them. The CDR3 covers 15 residues. The CDR3, as DNA: TGCGCCAGCAGCCAAGGGTTCAGTGGTAATTCACCCCTCCACTTT. Its protein is CASSQGFSGNSPLHF.

This chain connects TRBV27 to TRBJ1-1, with 7 nucleotides matching TRBD1. The CDR3 covers 14 residues. Per germline, CDR1 MNHEY and CDR2 SMNVEV (reference sequence). V was clipped by 4 bases and J by 5 bases; unmatched bases: 7. This chain's CDR3 is CASSSPHRGTEAFF. CDR3 nucleotides: TGTGCCAGCAGTTCCCCTCACAGGGGAACTGAAGCTTTCTTT.

As to this clone: Sequence at one end of the junction differs from germline and may be a read error. The chain uses TRBV7-7 and TRBJ2-2; 8 bases fit TRBD2. The CDR3 runs to 14 residues. Germline-derived CDR1 and CDR2 are SSHAT and FNYEAQ (reference sequence). The CDR3 DNA follows: TGTGCTAGCAGGAAACTAGCGGACACCGGGGAGCTGTTTTTT. This gives the protein CASRKLADTGELFF.

The rearrangement joins TRBV19 to TRBJ1-2, with 8 bases aligning to TRBD1. V trimming: 5 bases; J trimming: 2 bases; junction bases outside the gene matches: 7. Per the germline V gene, CDR1 is LNHDA and CDR2 is SQIVND (reference sequence). The CDR3 is made up of 15 amino acids. In nucleotides, the CDR3 is TGTGCCAGTAGTGGAGGGGACAGGAACAACTATGGCTACACCTTC. Protein sequence: CASSGGDRNNYGYTF.

The chain joins TRBV27 to TRBJ2-1, with 10 bases matching TRBD2. With 7 bases clipped from V and 0 bases from J, the junction kept 15 bases outside the gene matches. This CDR3 is 19 amino acids long. From germline, CDR1 is MNHEY and CDR2 SMNVEV (reference sequence). CDR3 region: CASTTGRAGGSSSYNEQFF. CDR3 in DNA: TGTGCCAGCACCACGGGTAGAGCGGGGGGGTCGAGCTCCTACAATGAGCAGTTCTTC.

V usage is TRBV10-3 and J usage is TRBJ2-2; TRBD1 is a possible D gene (6 bases). Germline values: CDR1 ENHRY, CDR2 SYGVKD. The germline V and J ends were trimmed by 3 bases and 2 bases, with 10 bases remaining between them. This CDR3 has 15 residues. For the CDR3, the DNA is TGTGCCATCAGTGATGGGACACTCAACACCGGGGAGCTGTTTTTT. As protein: CAISDGTLNTGELFF.

The V gene is TRBV2, the J gene TRBJ2-7, with TRBD2 matching 12 bases. V dropped 4 bases and J dropped 5; count of bases not matched to a gene: 6. This CDR3 is built from 15 residues. Germline values: CDR1 SNHLY, CDR2 FYNNEI. The CDR3 reads CASSGSTSGGHEQYF. The CDR3 nucleotides are TGTGCCAGCAGTGGGAGCACTAGCGGGGGGCACGAGCAGTACTTC.

V gene TRBV19 combines with J gene TRBJ1-1; unclear D gene. Germline lookup yields CDR1 LNHDA and CDR2 SQIVND (reference sequence). Deletions cut 5 bases from V and 8 bases from J, with 9 bases between. This CDR3 spans 11 amino acids. The CDR3 protein is CASSFGGEAFF. CDR3 in DNA: TGTGCCAGTAGTTTTGGAGGGGAAGCTTTCTTT.

CDR3 DNA: TGTGCCAGCAGCTTAGCGGCCTCAGGGAACACTGAAGCTTTCTTT. It yields the protein CASSLAASGNTEAFF. The chain links TRBV7-2 to TRBJ1-1; D remains unclear. The length of the CDR3 is 15 residues. The ends were cut back, 0 bases at V and 1 base at J, with 9 bases in the middle. CDR1 SGHTA and CDR2 FQGNSA come from the germline V gene.

V gene TRBV13 combines with J gene TRBJ2-1; TRBD1 matches 7 bases. Germline V CDR1 and CDR2: PRHDT, FYEKMQ (reference sequence). Trimming cost V 5 bases and J 7 bases; bases outside gene matches: 8. The CDR3 runs to 14 residues. The CDR3 spells CASSTRTGANEQFF. DNA for the CDR3: TGTGCCAGCAGCACAAGGACAGGTGCAAATGAGCAGTTCTTC.

This chain joins TRBV6-5 and TRBJ2-1; 7 nucleotides line up with TRBD2. From germline, CDR1 is MNHEY and CDR2 SVGAGI. V lost 0 bases to trimming and J lost 9 bases; unmatched junction nucleotides: 8. This CDR3 contains 15 residues. The CDR3 here is CASSYSGIGRGEQFF. Here the CDR3 DNA reads TGTGCCAGCAGTTACTCAGGTATAGGGAGGGGTGAGCAGTTCTTC.

The chain combines TRBV2 with TRBJ1-1, with TRBD1 identical over 7 bases. CDR3 length: 14 residues. The germline gives CDR1 SNHLY, CDR2 FYNNEI. Losses at the gene ends were 5 bases for V and 1 base for J; bases not matched to a gene: 4. The CDR3 DNA sequence: TGTGCCAGCAGTCGGGACAGCCAGAACACTGAAGCTTTCTTT. Residues: CASSRDSQNTEAFF.

The chain combines TRBV25-1 with TRBJ2-1, with D maybe TRBD2 (6 bases). Trimming stripped 10 bases from V and 5 bases from J, with 15 bases between. The CDR3 has 13 amino acids. Per the germline V gene, CDR1 is MGHDK and CDR2 is SYGVNS. CDR3 loop: CANTRDSHNEQFF. The CDR3 DNA reads as TGTGCCAACACCCGGGACTCACACAATGAGCAGTTCTTC.

This clone turned up a few times. J is TRBJ2-5 and V is TRBV7-8; TRBD2 matches 11 bases. V gave up 5 bases and J gave up 5 bases; unmatched junction bases: 7. This CDR3 is 15 amino acids long. Germline values: CDR1 SGHVS, CDR2 FQNEAQ. The chain's CDR3 is CASSARLAGSETQYF. The CDR3 DNA follows: TGTGCCAGCAGCGCCCGACTAGCGGGAAGTGAGACCCAGTACTTC. The whole variable domain, filled in from reference TRBV7-8 and TRBJ2-5, reads GAGVSQSPRYKVAKRGQDVALRCDPISGHVSLFWYQQALGQGPEFLTYFQNEAQLDKSGLPSDRFFAERPEGSVSTLKIQRTQQEDSAVYLCASSARLAGSETQYFGPGTRLLVL.